The following is a T cell receptor beta chain sequence with its context. The antigen remains undetermined. Deletions cut 4 bases from V and 9 bases from J, with 13 bases between. This CDR3 contains 13 residues. Germline lookup yields CDR1 MNHEY and CDR2 SVGAGI. This sample stems from a study of cytomegalovirus exposure and HLA in healthy donors. Study-wide results and limits: A reported reduction in N-insertions relative to the roughly 710-donor mean was seen in an Asian-associated ancestry cluster in a later analysis. Productive rates of about 87% or about 30% were seen for most TCR beta V segments in an earlier analysis.

The primer mix had 60 Vbeta and 13 Jbeta primers. Only in-frame clones appear in the TCRdb table, and some are missing; sequencing was by immunoSEQ multiplex PCR. The sample has more than 110,000 clones, approximately 80% seen once. Sequenced: PBMCs. This receptor was obtained from a man under 40 in good health and CMV-seropositive. The chain joins TRBV6-5 to TRBJ2-1; possibly TRBD2 for D (6 bases). DNA for the CDR3: TGTGCCAGCAGTTCCCGGACTATCGGTGAGCAGTTCTTC. This sequence encodes CASSSRTIGEQFF.